Listed below are T cell receptor beta chains from one sample, sequenced in a study of shared clonotypes between healthy human individuals. The assay was immunoSEQ multiplex PCR, and TCRdb's table has in-frame clones only and misses some. The data show millions of clones, around 96% seen once. Sequencing used naive CD8+ T cells sorted from blood. All receptors come from a young man in good health. Both conserved end residues are part of each CDR3. Each record gives: J gene, clone size, V gene, D gene, CDR3 DNA, CDR3 protein. The D gene is left open where the match is weak. Rows may omit the clone size; those that give it use once, few, many or a size class.

TRBJ2-3 . TRBV29-1 . TGCAGCGTTGAAGGTGGCACTAGGTATTTT CSVEGGTRYF
TRBJ2-7 . TRBV6-1 . TGTCCTGGGGGATACGAGCAGTACTTC CPGGYEQYF
TRBJ2-7 . TRBV7-9 . TGTGCCAGCAGCTTAGTCGGGGCCCTCGAGCAGTACTTC CASSLVGALEQYF
TRBJ2-1 . TRBV7-9 . TGTGCCAGCAGCTTAGAGTGGGGAGGATCCGATGAGCAGTTCTTC CASSLEWGGSDEQFF
TRBJ1-2 . TRBV9 TRBD1 TGTGCCAGCAGCTCAGATCCCCGGGACAGGGAACCGGACTATGGCTACACCTTC CASSSDPRDREPDYGYTF
TRBJ2-7 . TRBV7-9 . TGTGCCAGCAGCCCCTCATCGCAGGGGAGCTACGAGCAGTACTTC CASSPSSQGSYEQYF
TRBJ2-1 . TRBV7-9 . TGTGCCAGCAGCGACAACAATGAGCAGTTCTTC CASSDNNEQFF
TRBJ2-7 . TRBV12-5 TRBD1 TGTGCTAGTGGCACAGGACAGGGACCCTACGAGCAGTACTTC CASGTGQGPYEQYF
TRBJ2-5 . TRBV14 TRBD1 TGTGCCAGCAGCGCTACAGGGGGCGGTGAGACCCAGTACTTC CASSATGGGETQYF
TRBJ2-1 . TRBV6-5 TRBD1 TGTGCCAGCAGCCTCGGAGGGACAGGCAATGAGCAGTTCTTC CASSLGGTGNEQFF
TRBJ2-2 . TRBV4-1 TRBD2 TGCGCCAGCAGACCTAGCGGGGCTCCCCCCGGGGAGCTGTTTTTT CASRPSGAPPGELFF
TRBJ2-1 . TRBV4-1 . TGCGCCAGCAGCCCATTAGGACGTCTCTACAATGAGCAGTTCTTC CASSPLGRLYNEQFF
TRBJ2-7 . TRBV5-4 TRBD1 TGTGCCAGCAGCTGGGGGACAGGCCACTCCTACGAGCAGTACTTC CASSWGTGHSYEQYF
TRBJ2-3 . TRBV27 TRBD1 TGTGCCAGCAGTTTATCGCCGACAGGGTGGCGCACAGATACGCAGTATTTT CASSLSPTGWRTDTQYF
TRBJ2-7 . TRBV7-9 . TGTGCCAGCAGCTCAAATAGATACGAGCAGTACTTC CASSSNRYEQYF
TRBJ2-1 . TRBV7-8 TRBD2 TGTGCCAGCAGCCCAGACCCCCTTTTAGCGGGAGGCTCCTACAATGAGCAGTTCTTC CASSPDPLLAGGSYNEQFF
TRBJ2-7 . TRBV27 TRBD2 TGTGCCAGCAGTCCGGGACTAGCGGGAGCGTACGAGCAGTACTTC CASSPGLAGAYEQYF
TRBJ2-3 . TRBV6-1 . TGTGCCAGCAGTGAAGGGCTGGAGGGAAGCCGCAGCGCGCAGTATTTT CASSEGLEGSRSAQYF
TRBJ1-5 few TRBV19 TRBD1 TGTGCCAGTAGTATCGGGACAGGCAGTCTACCCCAGCATTTT CASSIGTGSLPQHF
TRBJ1-2 . TRBV10-3 . TGTGCCGTATACGGACCGGCGGCTTCGCAGCCTTACTATGGCTACACCTTC CAVYGPAASQPYYGYTF
TRBJ2-3 . TRBV6-1 TRBD2 TGTGCCAGCAGCGAAATCCCACTAGCGGAGACTGCCACAGATACGCAGTATTTT CASSEIPLAETATDTQYF
TRBJ2-7 . TRBV5-1 TRBD1 TGCGCCAGCAGCTTGGACAGGGGGTCCTACGAGCAGTACTTC CASSLDRGSYEQYF
TRBJ1-6 . TRBV12-5 TRBD1 TGTGCTAGTGGTCGGACAGGGGAAATCAATTCACCCCTCCACTTT CASGRTGEINSPLHF
TRBJ1-1 . TRBV16 TRBD1 TGTGCCAGCAGCCCGACAGGGTTTACCACTGAAGCTTTCTTT CASSPTGFTTEAFF
TRBJ2-5 . TRBV7-9 . TGTGCCAGCAGCTTACGGCAGGCTGTCCAAGAGACCCAGTACTTC CASSLRQAVQETQYF
TRBJ2-5 . TRBV27 . TGTGCCAGCAGTTCTCTATCCGAGACCCAGTACTTC CASSSLSETQYF
TRBJ1-1 . TRBV9 . TGTGCCAGCAGCTCCTATGAGATAGAAAACACTGAAGCTTTCTTT CASSSYEIENTEAFF
TRBJ2-3 . TRBV28 TRBD2 TGTGCCAGCAGTATTCGGACTAGCGGGGCAACAGATACGCAGTATTTT CASSIRTSGATDTQYF
TRBJ2-1 . TRBV5-4 . TGTGCCAGCAGCCCCCGGCTCGGTGAGCAGTTCTTC CASSPRLGEQFF
TRBJ2-7 . TRBV19 TRBD1 TGTGCCAGTAGTATCCGGACAGGGGTGAGAGAGCAGTACTTC CASSIRTGVREQYF
TRBJ1-5 . TRBV7-2 . TGTGCCAGCAGCCCCCGAGGGGAGGCATACGGCAATCAGCCCCAGCATTTT CASSPRGEAYGNQPQHF
TRBJ2-5 . TRBV6-5 TRBD1 TGTGCCAGCAGTTACATCGACAGGGGCCAAGAGACCCAGTACTTC CASSYIDRGQETQYF
TRBJ2-7 . TRBV29-1 TRBD2 TGCAGCGTTGTGACTAGCGGGAGTTCGTACGAGCAGTACTTC CSVVTSGSSYEQYF
TRBJ1-1 . TRBV30 . TGTGCCTGGAGTGAGGGAGGGAACACTGAAGCTTTCTTT CAWSEGGNTEAFF
TRBJ2-7 . TRBV29-1 . TGCAGCGTTGAAGATCCCGCCGAATACGAGCAGTACTTC CSVEDPAEYEQYF
TRBJ1-5 . TRBV6-1 . TGTGCCAGCAGTGATGAAGGGGCGGCCTGGGTGGGGCCCCAGCATTTT CASSDEGAAWVGPQHF
TRBJ2-3 . TRBV28 . TGTGCCAGCAGTTCAGTCCTCGGCACAGATACGCAGTATTTT CASSSVLGTDTQYF
TRBJ1-1 . TRBV27 . TGTGCCAGCAGTTTATCGGGTAGGGGGACTGAAGCTTTCTTT CASSLSGRGTEAFF
TRBJ2-5 . TRBV30 . TGTGCCTACCAACAGGGCGACGAGACCCAGTACTTC CAYQQGDETQYF
TRBJ1-1 . TRBV5-1 . TGCGCCAGCAGGGACGTTTTGGGCGCCCTTGAAGCTTTCTTT CASRDVLGALEAFF
TRBJ2-3 . TRBV13 TRBD2 TGTGCCAGCAGCCCGGCGGCGGGGGGGTTCACAGATACGCAGTATTTT CASSPAAGGFTDTQYF